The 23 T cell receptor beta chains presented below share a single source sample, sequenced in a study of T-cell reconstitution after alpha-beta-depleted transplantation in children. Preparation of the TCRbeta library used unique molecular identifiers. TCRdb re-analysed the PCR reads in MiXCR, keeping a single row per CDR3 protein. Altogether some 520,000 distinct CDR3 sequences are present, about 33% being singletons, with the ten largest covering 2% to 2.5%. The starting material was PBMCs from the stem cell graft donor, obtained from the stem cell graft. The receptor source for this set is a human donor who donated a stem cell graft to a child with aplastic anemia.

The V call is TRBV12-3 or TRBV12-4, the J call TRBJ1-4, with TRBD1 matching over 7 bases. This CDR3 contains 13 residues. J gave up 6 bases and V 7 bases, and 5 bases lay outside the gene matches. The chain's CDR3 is CASTGQQDEKLFF. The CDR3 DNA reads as TGTGCCAGCACGGGACAGCAGGATGAAAAACTGTTTTTT.

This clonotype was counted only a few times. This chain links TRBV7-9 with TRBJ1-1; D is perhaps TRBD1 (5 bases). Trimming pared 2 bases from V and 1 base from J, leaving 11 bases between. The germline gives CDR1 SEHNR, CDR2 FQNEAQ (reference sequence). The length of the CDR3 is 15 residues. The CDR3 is CASSLTAGPNTEAFF. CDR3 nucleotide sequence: TGTGCCAGCAGCTTAACGGCAGGGCCGAACACTGAAGCTTTCTTT. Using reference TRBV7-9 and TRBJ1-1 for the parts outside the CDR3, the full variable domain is DTGVSQNPRHKITKRGQNVTFRCDPISEHNRLYWYRQTLGQGPEFLTYFQNEAQLEKSRLLSDRFSAERPKGSFSTLEIQRTEQGDSAMYLCASSLTAGPNTEAFFGQGTRLTVV.

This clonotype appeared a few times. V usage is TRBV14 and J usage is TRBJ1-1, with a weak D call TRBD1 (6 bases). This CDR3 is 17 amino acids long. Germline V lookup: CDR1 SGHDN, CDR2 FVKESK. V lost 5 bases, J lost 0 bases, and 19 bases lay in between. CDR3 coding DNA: TGTGCCAGCAGCAAACACACAGGGTACCTTTTGAACACTGAAGCTTTCTTT. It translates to CASSKHTGYLLNTEAFF.

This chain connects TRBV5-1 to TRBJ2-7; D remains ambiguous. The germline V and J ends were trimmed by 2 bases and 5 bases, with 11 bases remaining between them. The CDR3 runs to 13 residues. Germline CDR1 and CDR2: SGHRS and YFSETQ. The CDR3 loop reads CASSFSSWDEQYV. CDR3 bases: TGCGCCAGCAGCTTTAGTAGTTGGGACGAGCAGTACGTC.

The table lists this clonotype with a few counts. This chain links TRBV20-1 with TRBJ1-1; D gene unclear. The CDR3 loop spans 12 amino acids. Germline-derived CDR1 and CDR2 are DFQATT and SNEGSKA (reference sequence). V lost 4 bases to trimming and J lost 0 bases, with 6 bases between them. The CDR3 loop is CSANQVNTEAFF. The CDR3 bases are TGCAGTGCTAATCAAGTGAACACTGAAGCTTTCTTT.

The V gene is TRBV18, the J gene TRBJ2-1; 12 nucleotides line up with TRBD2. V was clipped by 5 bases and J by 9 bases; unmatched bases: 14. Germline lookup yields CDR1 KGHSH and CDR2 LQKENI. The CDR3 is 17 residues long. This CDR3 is CASSTPGLAGGRSEQFF. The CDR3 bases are TGTGCCAGCTCAACCCCGGGACTAGCGGGTGGTCGTAGTGAGCAGTTCTTC.

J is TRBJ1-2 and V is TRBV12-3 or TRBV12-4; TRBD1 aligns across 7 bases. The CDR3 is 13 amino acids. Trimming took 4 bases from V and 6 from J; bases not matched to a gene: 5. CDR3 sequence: CASSSGQRNGYTF. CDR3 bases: TGTGCCAGCAGTTCGGGACAGCGTAATGGCTACACCTTC.

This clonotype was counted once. The CDR3 DNA follows: TGTGCCACCAGTGATCGCGGGCCGCCCGCGGATGGCTACACCTTC. Its protein product is CATSDRGPPADGYTF. The chain links TRBV24-1 to TRBJ1-2; D gene uncertain. The CDR3 runs to 15 residues. V lost 3 bases and J 6 bases, leaving 16 bases between the germline ends. Germline CDR1 reads KGHDR; CDR2 reads SFDVKD.

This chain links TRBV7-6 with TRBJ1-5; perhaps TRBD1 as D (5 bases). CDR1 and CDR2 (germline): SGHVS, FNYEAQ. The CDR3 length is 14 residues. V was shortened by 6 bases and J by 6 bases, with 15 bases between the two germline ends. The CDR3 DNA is TGTGCCAGCAGTCGGGACGGCGGGAGTCAGCCCCAGCATTTT. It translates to CASSRDGGSQPQHF.

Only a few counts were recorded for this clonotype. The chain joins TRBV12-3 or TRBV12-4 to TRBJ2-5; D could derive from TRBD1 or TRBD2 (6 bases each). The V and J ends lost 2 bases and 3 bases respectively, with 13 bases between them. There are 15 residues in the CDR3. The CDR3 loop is CASSLFGGGKETQYF. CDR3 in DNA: TGTGCCAGCAGTTTATTCGGGGGCGGGAAAGAGACCCAGTACTTC.

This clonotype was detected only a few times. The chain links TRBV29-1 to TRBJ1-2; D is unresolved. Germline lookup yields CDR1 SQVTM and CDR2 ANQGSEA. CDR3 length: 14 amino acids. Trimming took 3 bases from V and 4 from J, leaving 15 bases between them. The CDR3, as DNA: TGCAGCGTTGAGGAAACGGTTGTAAGCTATGGCTACACCTTC. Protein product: CSVEETVVSYGYTF.

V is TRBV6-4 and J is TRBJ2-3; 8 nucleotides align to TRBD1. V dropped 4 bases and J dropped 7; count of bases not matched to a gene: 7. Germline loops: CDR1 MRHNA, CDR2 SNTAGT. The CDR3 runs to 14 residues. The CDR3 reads CASSVQGEGNTQYF. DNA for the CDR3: TGTGCCAGCAGTGTACAGGGGGAAGGAAATACGCAGTATTTT.

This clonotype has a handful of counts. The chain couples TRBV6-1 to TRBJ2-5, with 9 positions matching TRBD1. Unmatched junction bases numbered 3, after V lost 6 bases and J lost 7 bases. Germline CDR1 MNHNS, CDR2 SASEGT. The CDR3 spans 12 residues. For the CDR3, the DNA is TGTGCCAGCAGAAGACAGGGGGGGACCCAGTACTTC. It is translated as CASRRQGGTQYF.

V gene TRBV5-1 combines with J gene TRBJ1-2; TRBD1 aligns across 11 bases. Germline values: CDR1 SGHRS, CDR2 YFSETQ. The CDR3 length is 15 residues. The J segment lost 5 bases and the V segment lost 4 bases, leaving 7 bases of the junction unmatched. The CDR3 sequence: CASSQNGQGAYGYTF. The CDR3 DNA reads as TGCGCCAGCAGCCAAAACGGACAGGGGGCGTATGGCTACACCTTC.

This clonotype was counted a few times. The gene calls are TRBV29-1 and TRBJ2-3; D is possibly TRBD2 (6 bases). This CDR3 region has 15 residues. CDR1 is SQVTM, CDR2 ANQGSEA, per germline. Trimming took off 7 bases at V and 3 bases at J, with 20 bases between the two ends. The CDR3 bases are TGCAGCGCCAATGGGCGTAGCGGTAGGACAGATACGCAGTATTTT. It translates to CSANGRSGRTDTQYF.

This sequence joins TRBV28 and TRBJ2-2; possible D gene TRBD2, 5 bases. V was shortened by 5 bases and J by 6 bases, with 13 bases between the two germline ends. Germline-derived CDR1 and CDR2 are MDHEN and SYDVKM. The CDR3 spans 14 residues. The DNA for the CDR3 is TGTGCCAGCAGTAGAGACTATGGGGCCGGGGAGCTGTTTTTT. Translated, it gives CASSRDYGAGELFF. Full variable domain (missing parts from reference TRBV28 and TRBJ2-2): DVKVTQSSRYLVKRTGEKVFLECVQDMDHENMFWYRQDPGLGLRLIYFSYDVKMKEKGDIPEGYSVSREKKERFSLILESASTNQTSMYLCASSRDYGAGELFFGEGSRLTVL.

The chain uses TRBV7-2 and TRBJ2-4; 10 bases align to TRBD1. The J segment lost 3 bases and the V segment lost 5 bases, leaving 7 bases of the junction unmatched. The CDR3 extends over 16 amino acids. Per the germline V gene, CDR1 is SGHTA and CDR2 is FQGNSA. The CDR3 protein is CASSLGQGEIKNIQYF. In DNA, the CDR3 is TGTGCCAGCAGCCTAGGACAGGGGGAGATCAAAAACATTCAGTACTTC. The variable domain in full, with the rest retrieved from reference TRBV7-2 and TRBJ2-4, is GAGVSQSPSNKVTEKGKDVELRCDPISGHTALYWYRQSLGQGLEFLIYFQGNSAPDKSGLPSDRFSAERTGGSVSTLTIQRTQQEDSAVYLCASSLGQGEIKNIQYFGAGTRLSVL.

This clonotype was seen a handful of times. CDR3: CASSYSELYEQYF. The CDR3 nucleotides read TGTGCCAGCAGTTACTCCGAGCTCTACGAGCAGTACTTC. The rearrangement links TRBV6-2 or TRBV6-3 to TRBJ2-7; no clear D. CDR1 is MNHEY and CDR2 is SVGEGT in the germline V gene. V lost 0 bases and J 3 bases, leaving 6 bases between the germline ends. The CDR3 covers 13 residues.

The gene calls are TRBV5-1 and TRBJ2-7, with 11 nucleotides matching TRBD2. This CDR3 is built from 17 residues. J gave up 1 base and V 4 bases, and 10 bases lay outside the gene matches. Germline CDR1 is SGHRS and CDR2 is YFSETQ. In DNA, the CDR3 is TGCGCCAGCAGCGGGGGGGGACTAGCGGACCGTTCCTACGAGCAGTACTTC. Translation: CASSGGGLADRSYEQYF.

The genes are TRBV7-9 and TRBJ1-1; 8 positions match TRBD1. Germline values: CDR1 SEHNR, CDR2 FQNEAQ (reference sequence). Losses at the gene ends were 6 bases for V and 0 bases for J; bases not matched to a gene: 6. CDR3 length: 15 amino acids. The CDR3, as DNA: TGTGCCAGCAGAACGACAGGGGCTATGAACACTGAAGCTTTCTTT. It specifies CASRTTGAMNTEAFF.

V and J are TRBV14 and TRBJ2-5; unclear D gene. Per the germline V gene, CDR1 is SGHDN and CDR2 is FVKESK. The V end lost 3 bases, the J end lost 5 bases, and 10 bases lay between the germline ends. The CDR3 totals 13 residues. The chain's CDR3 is CASSQRTRETQYF. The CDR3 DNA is TGTGCCAGCAGCCAGAGGACGCGGGAGACCCAGTACTTC.

This CDR3 reads CASSPVGIETQYF. CDR3 coding DNA: TGTGCCAGCAGCCCGGTAGGGATAGAGACCCAGTACTTC. This chain joins TRBV7-9 and TRBJ2-5, with D uncertain. The CDR3 is 13 amino acids. Trimming removed 5 bases from V and 4 bases from J, with 11 bases in between. The germline V gene has CDR1 SEHNR and CDR2 FQNEAQ (reference sequence).

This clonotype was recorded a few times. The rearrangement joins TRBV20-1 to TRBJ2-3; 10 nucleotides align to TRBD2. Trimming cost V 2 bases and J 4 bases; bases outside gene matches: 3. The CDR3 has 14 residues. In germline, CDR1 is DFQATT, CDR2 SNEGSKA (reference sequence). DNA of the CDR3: TGCAGTGCTAGACTAGCGGGAGTTTCAGATACGCAGTATTTT. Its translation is CSARLAGVSDTQYF.